The TCR beta chain described here comes from a study of Ad26.COV2.S vaccination and SARS-CoV-2 variants. TCRdb's table, derived via immunoSEQ multiplex PCR, lists solely in-frame clones and lacks some. The data show 120,000 to 150,000 clones, 70% to 90% seen once. The CDR3 is 13 residues long. Germline V gene lookup returns CDR1 LGHDT and CDR2 YNNKEL (reference sequence). V lost 1 base, J lost 11 bases, and 14 bases lay in between. The chain is built from TRBV3-1 (or the pseudogene TRBV3-2) and TRBJ1-2; no reliable D call. The sample in question was peripheral blood, obtained after recovery from COVID-19. This receptor was identified in a human donor who had recovered from COVID-19. In DNA form, the CDR3 reads TGTGCCAGCAGCCAAGCACGTTCAGTCACATACACCTTC. As protein: CASSQARSVTYTF.